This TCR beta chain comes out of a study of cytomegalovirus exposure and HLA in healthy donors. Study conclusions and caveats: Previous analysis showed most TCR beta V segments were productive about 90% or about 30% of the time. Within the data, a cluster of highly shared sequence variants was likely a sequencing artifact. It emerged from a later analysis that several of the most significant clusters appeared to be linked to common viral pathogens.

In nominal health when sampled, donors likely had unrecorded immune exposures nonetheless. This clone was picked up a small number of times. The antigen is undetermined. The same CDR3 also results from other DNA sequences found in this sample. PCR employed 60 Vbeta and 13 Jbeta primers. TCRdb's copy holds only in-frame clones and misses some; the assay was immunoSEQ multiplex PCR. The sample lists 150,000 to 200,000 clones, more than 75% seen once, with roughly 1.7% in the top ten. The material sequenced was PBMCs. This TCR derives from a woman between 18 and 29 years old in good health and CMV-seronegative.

CDR3 sequence (DNA): TGTGCCAGCAGTGGACAGGGGAACACTGAAGCTTTCTTT. Amino acid sequence: CASSGQGNTEAFF. The chain carries TRBV2 and TRBJ1-1, with 7 bases that match TRBD1. The junction had 0 bases not matched to a gene; V was cut back by 4 bases and J by 1 base. Per the germline V gene, CDR1 is SNHLY and CDR2 is FYNNEI. CDR3 length equals 13 residues.